Shown below are 30 T cell receptor beta chains from a single sample sequenced in a study of T cells in Graves' hyperthyroidism and ophthalmopathy. RNA transcripts yielded amplified TCR beta CDR3 regions. The HTBI set primed first-round TCR CDR3 RT-PCR. One entry per CDR3 protein, called by TCRdb with MiXCR from the multiplex PCR reads. The sample yields about 560,000 distinct CDR3 sequences, 15% to 20% seen once. The material sequenced was blood. The source of these receptors is a woman aged 18-30 years with Graves' hyperthyroidism.

The chain joins TRBV7-9 to TRBJ2-4, with unresolved D. The germline V gene has CDR1 SEHNR and CDR2 FQNEAQ (reference sequence). The CDR3 is 11 residues long. Between the trimmed V and J ends, which lost 5 bases and 7 bases, there was a span of 6 bases. This chain's CDR3 is CASSPVNIQYF. The CDR3 bases are TGTGCCAGCAGCCCGGTGAACATTCAGTACTTC.

This clonotype was observed at least ten times. The V and J genes are TRBV7-6 and TRBJ2-7, with 8 bases identical to TRBD1. Germline lookup yields CDR1 SGHVS and CDR2 FNYEAQ. Unmatched junction bases numbered 8, after V lost 1 base and J lost 3 bases. The CDR3 extends over 16 amino acids. The CDR3 sequence is CASSLVGQGANYEQYF. CDR3 DNA sequence: TGTGCCAGCAGCTTAGTAGGGCAGGGGGCCAACTACGAGCAGTACTTC. The variable domain in full, completed from reference TRBV7-6 and TRBJ2-7, reads GAGVSQSPRYKVTKRGQDVALRCDPISGHVSLYWYRQALGQGPEFLTYFNYEAQQDKSGLPNDRFSAERPEGSISTLTIQRTEQRDSAMYRCASSLVGQGANYEQYFGPGTRLTVT.

This clonotype was found many times. This chain joins TRBV20-1 and TRBJ2-2; 9 bases line up with TRBD1. This CDR3 region has 14 residues. Germline CDR1 reads DFQATT; CDR2 reads SNEGSKA (reference sequence). J was trimmed by 2 bases and V by 3 bases; bases with no gene match: 1. Written as DNA, the CDR3 is TGCAGTGCTAGGGGACAGGGTAACACCGGGGAGCTGTTTTTT. This sequence encodes CSARGQGNTGELFF.

Concerning this clonotype itself: A much larger clonotype is one base distant, so this may be a read error. The chain carries TRBV20-1 and TRBJ2-1; TRBD2 matches 7 bases. V shed 0 bases and J 2 bases; nucleotides not matched to a gene: 7. The CDR3 loop spans 16 amino acids. Germline-derived CDR1 and CDR2 are DFQATT and SNEGSKA (reference sequence). The CDR3 DNA follows: TGCAGTGCTAGAGATTACCGGGAGGCCCCCTACAATGAGCAGTTCTTC. Amino acids: CSARDYREAPYNEQFF.

In the case of this clonotype: This may stem from a read error, because a much larger clone lies one nucleotide away. This chain connects TRBV20-1 to TRBJ2-2; D is unresolved. Trimming removed 5 bases from V and 5 bases from J, with 9 bases in between. The CDR3 is made up of 12 amino acids. Germline CDR1 is DFQATT and CDR2 is SNEGSKA (reference sequence). The CDR3: CSAFEVTGELFF. The CDR3 nucleotides are TGCAGTGCTTTTGAGGTAACCGGGGAGCTGTTTTTT.

The chain is built from TRBV29-1 and TRBJ2-3, with D perhaps TRBD2 (6 bases). This CDR3 has 15 residues. Germline assignment: CDR1 SQVTM and CDR2 ANQGSEA. V lost 0 bases and J 0 bases, leaving 10 bases between the germline ends. CDR3 in amino acids: CSVEEIGGSTDTQYF. The CDR3 nucleotides read TGCAGCGTTGAAGAAATCGGGGGAAGCACAGATACGCAGTATTTT.

The chain recombines TRBV6-4 with TRBJ1-5, with D perhaps TRBD1 (5 bases). The CDR3 length is 13 residues. Between the trimmed V and J ends, which lost 4 bases and 6 bases, there was a span of 10 bases. Germline loops: CDR1 MRHNA, CDR2 SNTAGT. CDR3 in amino acids: CASSAGRGQPQHF. CDR3 DNA sequence: TGTGCCAGCAGTGCCGGGAGGGGTCAGCCCCAGCATTTT.

The V call is TRBV11-1, the J call TRBJ1-2; D remains ambiguous. The CDR3 length is 14 residues. Trimming took 1 base from V and 4 from J, leaving 10 bases between them. Per germline, CDR1 SGHAT and CDR2 FQDESV (reference sequence). The DNA for the CDR3 is TGTGCCAGCAGCTTAGTCGGTGCGGGCTATGGCTACACCTTC. Protein: CASSLVGAGYGYTF.

This clonotype was detected a few times. V is TRBV20-1 and J is TRBJ2-7; a weak D match, TRBD2 (5 bases). Per the germline V gene, CDR1 is DFQATT and CDR2 is SNEGSKA (reference sequence). Deletions cut 3 bases from V and 0 bases from J, with 15 bases between. CDR3 length equals 15 residues. The CDR3 protein is CSASTWAGSSYEQYF. CDR3 nucleotides: TGCAGTGCTAGTACATGGGCGGGCAGCTCCTACGAGCAGTACTTC.

This clonotype appeared a single time. At one end, the junction sequence differs from germline, possibly due to a read error. The genes are TRBV2 and TRBJ1-3; D is unclear. CDR3 length equals 14 residues. The V gene's germline CDR1 is SNHLY and CDR2 FYNNEI. The CDR3 spells CANAPGFSGNTMYF. CDR3 nucleotide sequence: TGTGCCAACGCCCCGGGGTTCTCTGGAAACACCATGTATTTT.

There are many counts of this clonotype. V gene TRBV20-1 combines with J gene TRBJ2-7, with unresolved D. V was cut by 3 bases and J by 2 bases, with 8 bases left in between. Germline loops: CDR1 DFQATT, CDR2 SNEGSKA (reference sequence). This CDR3 contains 12 residues. The CDR3 protein is CSASRPAYEQYF. In DNA, the CDR3 is TGCAGTGCTAGTCGGCCAGCCTACGAGCAGTACTTC.

In this sample, this clonotype turned up a few times. The genes are TRBV7-9 and TRBJ1-2; 12 bases match TRBD1. V lost 5 bases to trimming and J lost 7 bases; unmatched junction nucleotides: 8. This CDR3 is built from 15 residues. Germline CDR1 is SEHNR and CDR2 is FQNEAQ (reference sequence). The chain's CDR3 is CASSQGQGASGGYTF. The CDR3 DNA reads TGTGCCAGCAGCCAGGGACAGGGGGCTTCTGGTGGCTACACCTTC.

This clonotype was detected only a few times. The genes are TRBV7-2 and TRBJ2-1; possible D gene TRBD1, 5 bases. The V and J ends lost 5 bases and 6 bases respectively, with 20 bases between them. This CDR3 spans 16 amino acids. The V gene's germline CDR1 is SGHTA and CDR2 FQGNSA. The CDR3 nucleotides read TGTGCCAGCAGCGGTAGGAGTCAGGGATCTCCCAATGAGCAGTTCTTC. Encoded protein: CASSGRSQGSPNEQFF.

The sample holds many counts of this clonotype. The rearrangement links TRBV4-1 to TRBJ2-2; D call uncertain. The germline V and J ends were trimmed by 0 bases and 6 bases, with 8 bases remaining between them. The CDR3 is 14 amino acids. Germline V gene lookup returns CDR1 MGHRA and CDR2 YSYEKL. Here the CDR3 DNA reads TGCGCCAGCAGCCAAGATCAAGAGGCCGGGGAGCTGTTTTTT. Protein: CASSQDQEAGELFF.

The chain recombines TRBV7-2 with TRBJ2-3; 12 bases match TRBD2. J was trimmed by 4 bases and V by 1 base; bases with no gene match: 9. Looked up from germline, CDR1 is SGHTA and CDR2 is FQGNSA. This CDR3 region has 18 residues. CDR3 nucleotides: TGTGCCAGCAGCTTAGTCCTAGCGGGAGGGGTGGGTCCAGATACGCAGTATTTT. Protein product: CASSLVLAGGVGPDTQYF.

Many counts were recorded for this clonotype. The genes are TRBV2 and TRBJ2-4; 8 nucleotides match TRBD1. CDR3 length equals 14 residues. CDR1 is SNHLY and CDR2 is FYNNEI in the germline V gene. Trimming cost V 7 bases and J 4 bases; bases outside gene matches: 6. This CDR3 is CASTWTGTKNIQYF. DNA for the CDR3: TGTGCCAGCACCTGGACAGGGACTAAAAACATTCAGTACTTC. Variable domain in full (rest from reference TRBV2 and TRBJ2-4): EPEVTQTPSHQVTQMGQEVILRCVPISNHLYFYWYRQILGQKVEFLVSFYNNEISEKSEIFDDQFSVERPDGSNFTLKIRSTKLEDSAMYFCASTWTGTKNIQYFGAGTRLSVL.

In DNA form, the CDR3 reads TGTGCCAGCAGCCTGATAGCGGGCTGGGGACATGAGCAGTTCTTC. It codes for CASSLIAGWGHEQFF. The chain recombines TRBV7-9 with TRBJ2-1, with TRBD2 matching over 7 bases. The CDR3 runs to 15 residues. V trimming: 5 bases; J trimming: 8 bases; junction bases outside the gene matches: 12. The germline CDR1 and CDR2 sequences are SEHNR and FQNEAQ (reference sequence).

The genes are TRBV24-1 and TRBJ2-2; D remains ambiguous. V lost 4 bases, J lost 0 bases, and 5 bases lay in between. CDR1 is KGHDR, CDR2 SFDVKD, per germline. This CDR3 comprises 14 residues. This CDR3 reads CATSDTANTGELFF. CDR3 DNA: TGTGCCACCAGTGACACCGCGAACACCGGGGAGCTGTTTTTT.

The rearrangement links TRBV6-5 to TRBJ2-4, with a weak D call TRBD2 (6 bases). Trimming removed 0 bases at V and 7 bases at J, with 13 bases between. In germline, CDR1 is MNHEY, CDR2 SVGAGI. The CDR3 has 15 residues. The CDR3 bases are TGTGCCAGCAGTTACTCCGGGACTGGGATCAACATTCAGTACTTC. Its translation: CASSYSGTGINIQYF.

The V call is TRBV19, the J call TRBJ1-4; TRBD1 aligns across 10 bases. The CDR3 runs 15 residues. Germline V CDR1 and CDR2: LNHDA, SQIVND (reference sequence). J lost 6 bases, V lost 8 bases, and 9 bases had no gene match. CDR3 nucleotide sequence: TGTGCCAGTTCCCCGACAGGGGGCACCCATGAAAAACTGTTTTTT. This sequence encodes CASSPTGGTHEKLFF. Looking up the rest from reference TRBV19 and TRBJ1-4 gives the full variable domain: DGGITQSPKYLFRKEGQNVTLSCEQNLNHDAMYWYRQDPGQGLRLIYYSQIVNDFQKGDIAEGYSVSREKKESFPLTVTSAQKNPTAFYLCASSPTGGTHEKLFFGSGTQLSVL.

This clonotype was counted at least ten times. The chain is built from TRBV24-1 and TRBJ1-1; TRBD1 agrees at 11 bases. The V and J ends lost 6 bases and 5 bases, in that order; junction bases with no gene match: 7. The V gene's germline CDR1 is KGHDR and CDR2 SFDVKD. The CDR3 covers 15 residues. The CDR3 nucleotides are TGTGCCACCAGTCCACGGACAGGGGGCTTAACTGAAGCTTTCTTT. Translated: CATSPRTGGLTEAFF.

This clonotype was picked up many times. The V and J genes are TRBV20-1 and TRBJ2-1, with 9 positions matching TRBD1. The length of the CDR3 is 14 residues. Germline CDR1 reads DFQATT; CDR2 reads SNEGSKA (reference sequence). V lost 7 bases, J lost 7 bases, and 11 bases stayed unmatched. CDR3 DNA sequence: TGCAGTGTGGGACAGGGTGTTGGGGTAAATGAGCAGTTCTTC. It codes for CSVGQGVGVNEQFF.

There are many counts of this clonotype. The genes are TRBV2 and TRBJ2-3, with 8 bases identical to TRBD2. V gave up 5 bases and J gave up 5 bases; unmatched junction bases: 3. The length of the CDR3 is 13 residues. CDR1 SNHLY and CDR2 FYNNEI come from the germline V gene. The CDR3 region has the DNA TGTGCCAGCAGTCGGGGGGGAGGAGATACGCAGTATTTT. This codes for CASSRGGGDTQYF. The variable domain in full, completed from reference TRBV2 and TRBJ2-3, reads EPEVTQTPSHQVTQMGQEVILRCVPISNHLYFYWYRQILGQKVEFLVSFYNNEISEKSEIFDDQFSVERPDGSNFTLKIRSTKLEDSAMYFCASSRGGGDTQYFGPGTRLTVL.

The CDR3 reads CASSQTDGRAVRDQYF. The CDR3 DNA reads TGTGCCAGCAGCCAGACCGACGGGAGGGCCGTGCGCGACCAGTACTTC. This chain uses TRBV7-9 with TRBJ2-7; 8 nucleotides agree with TRBD2. J gave up 10 bases and V 5 bases, and 19 bases lay outside the gene matches. The CDR3 consists of 16 residues. Per germline, CDR1 SEHNR and CDR2 FQNEAQ (reference sequence).

This clonotype was seen many times. The chain links TRBV3-1 to TRBJ2-7; D possibly corresponds to TRBD2 (6 bases). CDR3 length equals 15 residues. V lost 3 bases and J lost 1, with 13 bases in between. The germline CDR1 and CDR2 sequences are LGHDT and YNNKEL (reference sequence). The CDR3, as DNA: TGTGCCAGCAGCCATCCCCTCGGGAGTTCCTACGAGCAGTACTTC. As protein: CASSHPLGSSYEQYF.

This clonotype has just a few counts. The chain carries TRBV5-5 and TRBJ2-2, with TRBD2 matching 7 bases. The CDR3 sequence is 15 residues long. V shed 4 bases and J 5 bases; nucleotides not matched to a gene: 8. Germline V gene data show CDR1 as SGHKS and CDR2 as YYEKEE (reference sequence). The CDR3 DNA sequence: TGTGCCAGCAGCCAGGACGGGGGAGGGACCGGGGAGCTGTTTTTT. Translation: CASSQDGGGTGELFF.

This sequence joins TRBV7-9 and TRBJ1-4; D uncertain. CDR1 and CDR2 from the germline V gene are SEHNR and FQNEAQ (reference sequence). Trimming took 5 bases from V and 4 from J, leaving 5 bases between them. This CDR3 is built from 12 residues. CDR3: CASSRLNEKLFF. CDR3 nucleotide sequence: TGTGCCAGCAGCCGACTTAATGAAAAACTGTTTTTT. The full variable domain, with the rest looked up from reference TRBV7-9 and TRBJ1-4, is DTGVSQNPRHKITKRGQNVTFRCDPISEHNRLYWYRQTLGQGPEFLTYFQNEAQLEKSRLLSDRFSAERPKGSFSTLEIQRTEQGDSAMYLCASSRLNEKLFFGSGTQLSVL.

This clonotype has just a few counts. The chain couples TRBV9 to TRBJ2-1, with a tentative D call TRBD2 (7 bases). There are 17 residues in the CDR3. With 4 bases removed from V and 2 bases from J, the gap between germline ends came to 19 bases. CDR1 and CDR2 from the germline V gene are SGDLS and YYNGEE. The CDR3 coding sequence is TGTGCCAGCAGCCCCGGGGGAGGGGGTGGGGCCTACAATGAGCAGTTCTTC. This codes for CASSPGGGGGAYNEQFF.

This clonotype was recorded a few times. This chain connects TRBV7-9 to TRBJ2-1; 15 bases fit TRBD2. CDR1 and CDR2 (germline): SEHNR, FQNEAQ (reference sequence). The CDR3 spans 20 residues. V dropped 5 bases and J dropped 0; count of bases not matched to a gene: 11. The DNA of the CDR3 is TGTGCCAGCAGCCCGTCGGGACTAGCGGGGGGACTAAGCTCCTACAATGAGCAGTTCTTC. Amino acid sequence: CASSPSGLAGGLSSYNEQFF. Based on the CDR3 plus reference TRBV7-9 and TRBJ2-1, the full variable domain is DTGVSQNPRHKITKRGQNVTFRCDPISEHNRLYWYRQTLGQGPEFLTYFQNEAQLEKSRLLSDRFSAERPKGSFSTLEIQRTEQGDSAMYLCASSPSGLAGGLSSYNEQFFGPGTRLTVL.

This clonotype was counted a few times. The chain joins TRBV13 to TRBJ2-7; 8 nucleotides line up with TRBD2. J lost 1 base, V lost 5 bases, and 7 bases had no gene match. The germline gives CDR1 PRHDT, CDR2 FYEKMQ (reference sequence). The CDR3 runs 15 residues. CDR3 amino acids: CASSLREGLSYEQYF. In DNA form, the CDR3 reads TGTGCCAGCAGCCTACGGGAGGGCCTATCCTACGAGCAGTACTTC.